Listed here is a single T cell receptor beta chain. TCRdb's table, derived via immunoSEQ multiplex PCR, lists solely in-frame clones and lacks some. The sample has roughly 180,000 clones, around 95% seen once. The data stem from a study of control samples from healthy donors and cancer patients. Trimming left V 2 bases short and J 7 bases short, with 12 bases between. Germline CDR1 MNHNS, CDR2 SASEGT. The CDR3 runs 15 residues. The source of this sequence is a woman aged 60-75 years in good health. This sequence joins TRBV6-1 and TRBJ1-6; maybe TRBD1 (6 bases). The sample consisted of blood. In DNA, the CDR3 is TGTGCCAGCAGTGAAACCAGGGGTCGCAATTCACCCCTCCACTTT. Its protein is CASSETRGRNSPLHF.